One sample yielded the 19 T cell receptor beta chains listed below, sequenced in a study of T cells in Graves' hyperthyroidism and ophthalmopathy. TCR beta CDR3 region amplification was performed from RNA transcripts. HTBI primers drove first-round RT-PCR of the TCR CDR3. TCRdb recomputed calls from the multiplex PCR reads with MiXCR, one row per CDR3 protein. The table has hundreds of thousands of distinct CDR3 sequences, about 20% seen once. Sequences were obtained from blood. All receptors come from a man aged 25 to 40 with Graves' ophthalmopathy.

Note on this clonotype: With a much larger clone just one base away, this may be a read error. This chain connects TRBV29-1 to TRBJ2-5, with 10 bases lining up with TRBD2. Germline V gene sequence: CDR1 SQVTM, CDR2 ANQGSEA. The CDR3 is 12 amino acids. V dropped 7 bases and J dropped 9; count of bases not matched to a gene: 8. CDR3 protein: CSAKSGREAQYF. CDR3 nucleotide sequence: TGCAGCGCCAAAAGCGGGAGGGAGGCCCAGTACTTC.

This clonotype occurred many times. The chain has TRBV28 and TRBJ1-2; no clear D. V was shortened by 5 bases and J by 8 bases, with 12 bases between the two germline ends. In germline, CDR1 is MDHEN, CDR2 SYDVKM. The CDR3 contains 12 residues. In nucleotides, the CDR3 is TGTGCCAGCAGTCGAGGCTATGGCGGCTACACCTTC. It is translated as CASSRGYGGYTF.

Many counts were recorded for this clonotype. V is TRBV6-1 and J is TRBJ2-7; TRBD1 matches 10 bases. Germline CDR1 and CDR2: MNHNS and SASEGT. V was pared by 1 base and J by 3 bases, with 9 bases of the junction left unmatched. The CDR3 loop spans 17 amino acids. In DNA, the CDR3 is TGTGCCAGCAGTGAAGGACAGGGGGCCGGATTAGGCTACGAGCAGTACTTC. Residues: CASSEGQGAGLGYEQYF.

This clonotype was observed a handful of times. This sequence joins TRBV5-1 and TRBJ2-7; D not certain. CDR1 and CDR2 (germline): SGHRS, YFSETQ. The CDR3 is 13 amino acids. Trimming pared 1 base from V and 8 bases from J, leaving 13 bases between. CDR3 in DNA: TGCGCCAGCAGCTTGACTGGGCGCCACAAGCAGTACTTC. Residues: CASSLTGRHKQYF.

The gene calls are TRBV13 and TRBJ2-2; 10 bases map to TRBD1. Trimming removed 4 bases from V and 4 bases from J; junction bases left unmatched: 6. Germline CDR1 reads PRHDT; CDR2 reads FYEKMQ (reference sequence). The CDR3 is 16 amino acids. The DNA of the CDR3 is TGTGCCAGCAGCTCACGGGACAGGGGTTGCACCGGGGAGCTGTTTTTT. Protein: CASSSRDRGCTGELFF.

The chain couples TRBV19 to TRBJ1-5; D not resolved. The germline V gene has CDR1 LNHDA and CDR2 SQIVND (reference sequence). Trimming cost V 4 bases and J 11 bases, with 15 bases left between them. The CDR3 loop spans 13 amino acids. DNA for the CDR3: TGTGCCAGTAGTACAGCAGACCCCGTGGCCCAGCATTTT. Translating it yields CASSTADPVAQHF.

The chain carries TRBV30 and TRBJ2-7, with D perhaps TRBD1 (6 bases). Trimming took off 3 bases at V and 1 base at J, with 16 bases between the two ends. Germline V gene sequence: CDR1 GTSNPN, CDR2 SVGIG (reference sequence). CDR3 length: 15 amino acids. The CDR3 DNA reads as TGTGCCTGGAGCCGACGGCAGGGGCGATCCTACGAGCAGTACTTC. Its protein is CAWSRRQGRSYEQYF.

This rearrangement joins TRBV10-3 to TRBJ2-1; D is ambiguous. The CDR3 is made up of 11 amino acids. V was shortened by 6 bases and J by 9 bases, with 9 bases between the two germline ends. CDR1 and CDR2 from the germline V gene are ENHRY and SYGVKD. Here the CDR3 reads CAIREQVEQFF. The CDR3 region has the DNA TGTGCCATCAGAGAGCAGGTTGAGCAGTTCTTC.

Ten or more counts support this clonotype. The rearrangement links TRBV2 to TRBJ2-7; weak D call: TRBD2 (5 bases). V shed 6 bases and J shed 7 bases, with 13 bases lying between them. The germline V gene has CDR1 SNHLY and CDR2 FYNNEI. The CDR3 consists of 12 residues. The CDR3 loop is CASSGTRWEQYF. CDR3 coding DNA: TGTGCCAGCAGCGGCACTAGGTGGGAGCAGTACTTC.

This clonotype was counted many times. The chain is built from TRBV30 and TRBJ2-2; 10 bases are shared with TRBD1. V dropped 5 bases and J dropped 16; count of bases not matched to a gene: 16. CDR1 is GTSNPN, CDR2 SVGIG, per germline (reference sequence). The CDR3 extends over 14 amino acids. In nucleotides, the CDR3 is TGTGCCTGGCAGGACCGGGACAGGGGAAAATGGGGGTTTTTT. This translates into CAWQDRDRGKWGFF.

V and J are TRBV7-9 and TRBJ2-2, with D perhaps assigned TRBD1 or TRBD2 (5 bases each). Germline CDR1 reads SEHNR; CDR2 reads FQNEAQ (reference sequence). Trimming pared 4 bases from V and 4 bases from J, leaving 16 bases between. The CDR3 is 16 amino acids. Here the CDR3 DNA reads TGTGCCAGCAGCTCATCCCCGGGACCACCCACCGGGGAGCTGTTTTTT. Its protein is CASSSSPGPPTGELFF.

On this clonotype: One end of the junction does not line up with germline, which may come from a read error. The gene calls are TRBV12-3 or TRBV12-4 and TRBJ1-2; tentative D call: TRBD1 (6 bases). The CDR3 sequence is 16 residues long. The DNA of the CDR3 is TGTGCCAGCCAAAGGACCTCTAGGGGGATTAACTATGGCTGCACCTTC. Its translation is CASQRTSRGINYGCTF.

The rearrangement uses TRBV28 and TRBJ2-3, with D unclear. From germline, CDR1 is MDHEN and CDR2 SYDVKM. The CDR3 is 12 amino acids. Trimming shortened V by 5 bases and J by 6 bases, and 9 bases separated the two germline ends. CDR3 DNA sequence: TGTGCCAGCAGTCTCCAGAGGGATACGCAGTATTTT. Translated: CASSLQRDTQYF.

This clonotype was detected a few times. The chain links TRBV9 to TRBJ2-5; D might be TRBD2 (5 bases). The CDR3 runs 14 residues. The germline V and J ends were trimmed by 2 bases and 1 base, with 9 bases remaining between them. Germline V lookup: CDR1 SGDLS, CDR2 YYNGEE. The CDR3 loop reads CASSVWETQETQYF. CDR3 nucleotide sequence: TGTGCCAGCAGCGTTTGGGAGACCCAAGAGACCCAGTACTTC.

This clonotype was seen a few times. V and J are TRBV7-9 and TRBJ2-1; D may be TRBD2 (6 bases). With 5 bases removed from V and 8 bases from J, the gap between germline ends came to 16 bases. In germline, CDR1 is SEHNR, CDR2 FQNEAQ (reference sequence). The CDR3 loop spans 14 amino acids. The CDR3 reads CASSKLGGFDEQFF. CDR3 DNA sequence: TGTGCCAGCAGCAAGCTGGGGGGTTTCGATGAGCAGTTCTTC.

Only a few counts were recorded for this clonotype. The rearrangement links TRBV7-6 to TRBJ2-1, with D possibly TRBD2 on 6 matching bases. The ends were cut back, 4 bases at V and 3 bases at J, with 10 bases in the middle. The CDR3 length is 14 residues. Germline V lookup: CDR1 SGHVS, CDR2 FNYEAQ. The CDR3: CASSSGLYYNEQFF. As DNA, the CDR3 is TGTGCCAGCAGCTCGGGACTTTACTACAATGAGCAGTTCTTC.

The chain joins TRBV12-3 or TRBV12-4 to TRBJ1-1; 7 bases align to TRBD1. CDR3 length equals 15 residues. V lost 5 bases, J lost 2 bases, and 8 bases stayed unmatched. The CDR3 protein is CASSPGTDINTEAFF. DNA of the CDR3: TGTGCCAGCAGTCCTGGGACAGATATTAACACTGAAGCTTTCTTT.

The chain employs TRBV18 and TRBJ2-6; possibly TRBD1 for D (5 bases). Germline lookup yields CDR1 KGHSH and CDR2 LQKENI. The CDR3 consists of 15 residues. Trimming shortened V by 3 bases and J by 0 bases, and 6 bases separated the two germline ends. The CDR3 protein is CASSPDISGANVLTF. The CDR3 DNA reads as TGTGCCAGCTCACCGGACATCTCTGGGGCCAACGTCCTGACTTTC.

This clonotype was seen at least ten times. The CDR3, as DNA: TGTGCCTGGAGACGACCCACCAGGAGGGGAGGTGGCTACACCTTC. Its translation is CAWRRPTRRGGGYTF. This sequence joins TRBV30 and TRBJ1-2; TRBD1 might be the D (5 bases). CDR1 is GTSNPN, CDR2 SVGIG, per germline (reference sequence). The germline V and J ends were trimmed by 3 bases and 7 bases, with 21 bases remaining between them. The CDR3 has 15 amino acids.